The 30 T cell receptor beta chains below come from one sample, sequenced in a study of blood T cell repertoires in COVID-19. This table comes from immunoSEQ multiplex PCR, and its TCRdb copy is limited to in-frame clones, with some not included. This sample has fewer than 85,000 clones; roughly four fifths occur once, and the top ten carry 6% to 7%. Input material: peripheral blood. These receptor sequences come from a woman aged 60-70 years with acute or convalescent COVID-19.

The chain recombines TRBV29-1 with TRBJ1-3, with no clear D. Trimming left V 1 base short and J 8 bases short, with 9 bases between. This CDR3 comprises 12 residues. The germline CDR1 and CDR2 sequences are SQVTM and ANQGSEA. CDR3 residues: CSVEGLADTIYF. The CDR3, as DNA: TGCAGCGTTGAAGGCCTGGCGGACACCATATATTTT.

The V gene is TRBV11-2, the J gene TRBJ1-2; 7 bases align to TRBD1. Per germline, CDR1 SGHAT and CDR2 FQNNGV. V lost 6 bases to trimming and J lost 4 bases; unmatched junction nucleotides: 8. The CDR3 is 14 residues long. CDR3 DNA: TGTGCCAGCAGGGGGGCGACAGGGACCTATGGCTACACCTTC. This gives the protein CASRGATGTYGYTF.

The rearrangement uses TRBV6-6 and TRBJ1-1, with a possible D match to TRBD1 (5 bases). The CDR3 totals 11 residues. Germline assignment: CDR1 MNHNY and CDR2 SVGAGI (reference sequence). V was pared by 6 bases and J by 5 bases, with 7 bases between. This chain's CDR3 is CASRGHTEAFF. For the CDR3, the DNA is TGTGCCAGCAGAGGACATACTGAAGCTTTCTTT.

The chain employs TRBV27 and TRBJ1-5; tentative D call: TRBD1 (6 bases). This CDR3 comprises 14 residues. The germline V and J ends were trimmed by 0 bases and 4 bases, with 7 bases remaining between them. Looked up from germline, CDR1 is MNHEY and CDR2 is SMNVEV (reference sequence). CDR3: CASSLSGGNQPQHF. In DNA, the CDR3 is TGTGCCAGCAGTTTATCAGGGGGAAATCAGCCCCAGCATTTT.

The J gene is TRBJ1-2, the V gene TRBV19; 8 positions agree with TRBD1. The CDR3 runs to 17 residues. Losses at the gene ends were 4 bases for V and 4 bases for J; bases not matched to a gene: 14. CDR1 is LNHDA, CDR2 SQIVND, per germline (reference sequence). CDR3 region: CASSTAQGGIGGYGYTF. Here the CDR3 DNA reads TGTGCCAGTAGTACTGCACAGGGGGGTATTGGGGGCTATGGCTACACCTTC.

This chain joins TRBV24-1 and TRBJ2-1; D may be TRBD2 (6 bases). Germline loops: CDR1 KGHDR, CDR2 SFDVKD. Deletions cut 0 bases from V and 7 bases from J, with 15 bases between. The CDR3 runs to 16 residues. The CDR3 loop reads CATSDLQFAGSNEQFF. The DNA for the CDR3 is TGTGCCACCAGTGATTTGCAATTTGCGGGGTCAAATGAGCAGTTCTTC.

The rearrangement uses TRBV4-1 and TRBJ1-5, with 7 nucleotides matching TRBD1. J lost 4 bases, V lost 2 bases, and 5 bases had no gene match. The CDR3 is 15 residues long. Germline V gene lookup returns CDR1 MGHRA and CDR2 YSYEKL. CDR3 amino acids: CASSQTTGVNQPQHF. CDR3 nucleotide sequence: TGCGCCAGCAGCCAAACTACAGGGGTGAATCAGCCCCAGCATTTT.

This clone was seen more than once but under ten times. The V and J genes are TRBV4-1 and TRBJ2-4; 15 bases are a match to TRBD2. This CDR3 spans 19 amino acids. CDR1 is MGHRA, CDR2 YSYEKL, per germline. With 0 bases clipped from V and 0 bases from J, the junction kept 3 bases outside the gene matches. CDR3 sequence reads: CASSQEGTSGGLAKNIQYF. The CDR3 coding sequence is TGCGCCAGCAGCCAAGAGGGGACTAGCGGGGGGCTAGCCAAAAACATTCAGTACTTC.

The genes are TRBV6-1 and TRBJ2-7; possible D gene TRBD1, 6 bases. CDR1 MNHNS and CDR2 SASEGT come from the germline V gene. The CDR3 length is 13 residues. V lost 2 bases to trimming and J lost 6 bases, with 11 bases between them. CDR3 nucleotide sequence: TGTGCCAGCAGTGAACGGGACATTGGCGAGCAGTACTTC. Amino acid sequence: CASSERDIGEQYF.

This clone was seen a few times. J is TRBJ1-4 and V is TRBV5-1; no reliable D call. Trimming stripped 5 bases from V and 7 bases from J, with 12 bases between. This CDR3 has 13 residues. The germline V gene encodes CDR1 SGHRS and CDR2 YFSETQ. CDR3 amino acids: CASREIGGEKLFF. CDR3 coding DNA: TGCGCCAGCAGGGAAATAGGAGGTGAAAAACTGTTTTTT.

The rearrangement uses TRBV27 and TRBJ1-6; 10 nucleotides agree with TRBD1. Germline CDR1 MNHEY, CDR2 SMNVEV (reference sequence). After removal of 4 bases from V and 9 bases from J, the junction contained 9 bases not matched to a gene. The CDR3 spans 16 residues. In DNA, the CDR3 is TGTGCCAGCAGTTACTCCGGGACAGGGGTGGGTTCACCCCTCCACTTT. Protein product: CASSYSGTGVGSPLHF.

V is TRBV5-1 and J is TRBJ2-2, with D perhaps TRBD2 (5 bases). CDR1 is SGHRS, CDR2 YFSETQ, per germline. Trimming left V 2 bases short and J 4 bases short, with 15 bases between. There are 16 residues in the CDR3. The CDR3 sequence: CASSFAVRGGTGELFF. In DNA, the CDR3 is TGCGCCAGCAGCTTTGCCGTCAGAGGAGGCACCGGGGAGCTGTTTTTT.

The rearrangement joins TRBV27 to TRBJ1-1; TRBD1 matches at 7 bases. The V gene end was trimmed by 0 bases and the J gene end by 5 bases; junction bases not matched to a gene: 3. The CDR3 extends over 14 amino acids. CDR1 is MNHEY and CDR2 is SMNVEV in the germline V gene (reference sequence). CDR3 region: CASSLSRDRTEAFF. The CDR3, as DNA: TGTGCCAGCAGTTTATCGAGGGACAGAACTGAAGCTTTCTTT.

The rearrangement links TRBV5-1 to TRBJ2-1; D is perhaps TRBD2 (5 bases). The CDR3 is 15 amino acids. Germline loops: CDR1 SGHRS, CDR2 YFSETQ. V shed 4 bases and J shed 5 bases, with 16 bases lying between them. The CDR3 sequence: CASSLTSLRDNEQFF. The DNA of the CDR3 is TGCGCCAGCAGCCTAACTAGTCTAAGGGACAATGAGCAGTTCTTC. The variable domain in full, completed from reference TRBV5-1 and TRBJ2-1, reads KAGVTQTPRYLIKTRGQQVTLSCSPISGHRSVSWYQQTPGQGLQFLFEYFSETQRNKGNFPGRFSGRQFSNSRSEMNVSTLELGDSALYLCASSLTSLRDNEQFFGPGTRLTVL.

The CDR3 reads CASTSVQPGALHF. CDR3 DNA: TGTGCCAGCACCTCGGTCCAACCCGGAGCCCTCCACTTT. The chain recombines TRBV21-1 with TRBJ1-6. TRBV21-1 is annotated as a pseudogene. CDR3 length: 13 residues.

This clone was seen just once. The rearrangement links TRBV19 to TRBJ1-2; D is perhaps TRBD1 (5 bases). V lost 8 bases and J 0 bases, leaving 16 bases between the germline ends. The CDR3 is 15 residues long. The germline V gene encodes CDR1 LNHDA and CDR2 SQIVND (reference sequence). The CDR3 loop is CASSKQSGTNYGYTF. Here the CDR3 DNA reads TGTGCCAGTTCGAAACAGTCAGGGACTAACTATGGCTACACCTTC.

The chain is built from TRBV27 and TRBJ1-2; TRBD1 aligns across 8 bases. The V gene end was trimmed by 6 bases and the J gene end by 7 bases; junction bases not matched to a gene: 7. The CDR3 consists of 13 residues. The germline gives CDR1 MNHEY, CDR2 SMNVEV (reference sequence). The CDR3 DNA reads TGTGCCAGCAGCAACCAGGGGGCGCTTGGCTACACCTTC. This sequence encodes CASSNQGALGYTF.

The CDR3 DNA is TGTGCCAGCTCATCCTCGGTCGCCGGGGAGCTGTTTTTT. Translated: CASSSSVAGELFF. This rearrangement joins TRBV18 to TRBJ2-2; D is uncertain. Between the trimmed V and J ends, which lost 5 bases and 6 bases, there was a span of 10 bases. This CDR3 comprises 13 residues. CDR1 and CDR2 (germline): KGHSH, LQKENI.

V gene TRBV5-4 combines with J gene TRBJ2-3; D perhaps matches TRBD2 (5 bases). Deletions cut 1 base from V and 4 bases from J, with 19 bases between. The germline V gene encodes CDR1 SGHNT and CDR2 YYREEE (reference sequence). This CDR3 contains 17 residues. CDR3 sequence reads: CASSLIFGGGSSDTQYF. The CDR3 DNA follows: TGTGCCAGCAGCTTGATATTCGGAGGCGGGTCTTCAGATACGCAGTATTTT.

The gene calls are TRBV5-1 and TRBJ1-2; 7 nucleotides line up with TRBD1. The CDR3 extends over 15 amino acids. V trimming: 0 bases; J trimming: 4 bases; junction bases outside the gene matches: 6. Germline V CDR1 and CDR2: SGHRS, YFSETQ. Here the CDR3 reads CASSLATGATYGYTF. The CDR3 nucleotides are TGCGCCAGCAGCTTGGCTACAGGGGCTACCTATGGCTACACCTTC.

With respect to this clone: This sample also contains other DNA sequences that code for the same CDR3. CDR3 loop: CASSLGQGDGYGYTF. Here the CDR3 DNA reads TGCGCCAGCAGCTTGGGACAGGGAGATGGGTATGGCTACACCTTC. The chain uses TRBV5-1 and TRBJ1-2; 7 positions agree with TRBD1. Germline V lookup: CDR1 SGHRS, CDR2 YFSETQ. This CDR3 comprises 15 residues. Losses at the gene ends were 0 bases for V and 5 bases for J; bases not matched to a gene: 7.

In its sample, this clone was seen a few times. The chain recombines TRBV5-5 with TRBJ1-4; TRBD1 matches at 8 bases. Trimming at V came to 5 bases and at J to 5 bases, leaving 5 bases not matched to a gene. The CDR3 is 14 amino acids. Germline V CDR1 and CDR2: SGHKS, YYEKEE (reference sequence). CDR3 region: CASRSGGGNEKLFF. DNA for the CDR3: TGTGCCAGCAGGTCAGGGGGCGGCAATGAAAAACTGTTTTTT.

The chain links TRBV7-3 to TRBJ2-2; D may be TRBD2 (5 bases). In germline, CDR1 is SGHTA, CDR2 FQGTGA. The V end was cut by 2 bases, the J end by 1 base, with 14 bases between. CDR3 length: 17 amino acids. CDR3 coding DNA: TGTGCCAGCAGCTTATCCCGGAAGAGCGGGAACACCGGGGAGCTGTTTTTT. Translating it yields CASSLSRKSGNTGELFF.

The chain carries TRBV18 and TRBJ1-3; D not resolved. V shed 0 bases and J shed 0 bases, with 15 bases lying between them. Germline V gene sequence: CDR1 KGHSH, CDR2 LQKENI. The CDR3 runs to 18 residues. Here the CDR3 reads CASSPPLQAAHSGNTIYF. CDR3 nucleotide sequence: TGTGCCAGCTCACCACCGCTCCAGGCAGCTCACTCTGGAAACACCATATATTTT.

The chain employs TRBV6-5 and TRBJ1-5; 7 positions agree with TRBD1. Per germline, CDR1 MNHEY and CDR2 SVGAGI. The V and J ends lost 11 bases and 1 base, in that order; junction bases with no gene match: 8. This CDR3 contains 14 residues. CDR3 in DNA: TGTGCCGGTGGGGGACAGTTAAGCAATCAGCCCCAGCATTTT. This encodes CAGGGQLSNQPQHF.

The rearrangement joins TRBV5-6 to TRBJ2-7; D is perhaps TRBD1 (5 bases). The CDR3 has 14 amino acids. Germline V CDR1 and CDR2: SGHDT, YYEEEE. V shed 5 bases and J shed 0 bases, with 12 bases lying between them. In nucleotides, the CDR3 is TGTGCCAGCAGGTGGGGCGGAAACTCCTACGAGCAGTACTTC. It encodes CASRWGGNSYEQYF.

This clone appeared once. The V gene is TRBV4-2, the J gene TRBJ2-1, with D perhaps matching TRBD2 (7 bases). Trimming shortened V by 1 base and J by 8 bases, and 15 bases separated the two germline ends. The CDR3 length is 15 residues. Per germline, CDR1 LGHNA and CDR2 YNFKEQ. CDR3 DNA sequence: TGTGCCAGCAGCCAAGGGGGGGGCATCCTCGATGAGCAGTTCTTC. Translation: CASSQGGGILDEQFF.

The chain joins TRBV11-2 to TRBJ2-7; TRBD1 matches 10 bases. After removal of 5 bases from V and 7 bases from J, the junction contained 5 bases not matched to a gene. Germline CDR1 SGHAT, CDR2 FQNNGV. The CDR3 is 13 residues long. The CDR3 region has the DNA TGTGCCAGCAGCCCCGACAGGGGGCTTGAGCAGTACTTC. It yields the protein CASSPDRGLEQYF.

V usage is TRBV19 and J usage is TRBJ1-2, with TRBD1 matching 9 bases. CDR3 length: 15 residues. Germline-derived CDR1 and CDR2 are LNHDA and SQIVND (reference sequence). With 4 bases clipped from V and 2 bases from J, the junction kept 5 bases outside the gene matches. The DNA for the CDR3 is TGTGCCAGTAGTACTGGGACAGGGTCCAACTATGGCTACACCTTC. Its translation is CASSTGTGSNYGYTF.

The chain joins TRBV7-9 to TRBJ1-1; D unclear. This CDR3 is 17 amino acids long. Between the trimmed V and J ends, which lost 5 bases and 3 bases, there was a span of 22 bases. Per germline, CDR1 SEHNR and CDR2 FQNEAQ (reference sequence). The CDR3 loop reads CASSPRTGIQVDTEAFF. DNA for the CDR3: TGTGCCAGCAGCCCCAGGACCGGGATTCAGGTCGACACTGAAGCTTTCTTT.